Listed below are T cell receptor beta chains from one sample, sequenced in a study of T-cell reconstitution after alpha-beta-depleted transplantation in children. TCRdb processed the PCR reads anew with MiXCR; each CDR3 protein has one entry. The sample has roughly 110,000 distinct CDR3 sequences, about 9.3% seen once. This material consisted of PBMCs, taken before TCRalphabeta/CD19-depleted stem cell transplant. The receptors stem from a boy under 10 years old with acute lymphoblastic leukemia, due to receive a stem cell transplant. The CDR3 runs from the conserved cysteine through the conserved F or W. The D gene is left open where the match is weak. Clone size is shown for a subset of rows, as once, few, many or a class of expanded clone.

DNA: TGTGCCAGCAGTTACTCCTATGGGACAGACTATAATTCACCCCTCCACTTT
CDR3: CASSYSYGTDYNSPLHF
D: TRBD1
size: -
V: TRBV6-5
J: TRBJ1-6

DNA: TGCGCCAGCAGGCTTCGGGACGGGCCCCGGTCCTACAATGAGCAGTTCTTC
CDR3: CASRLRDGPRSYNEQFF
D: -
size: -
V: TRBV5-1
J: TRBJ2-1

DNA: TGCGCCAGCAGCTACTTAGCGGGAGGAGACAATGAGCAGTTCTTC
CDR3: CASSYLAGGDNEQFF
D: TRBD2
size: few
V: TRBV5-1
J: TRBJ2-1

DNA: TGCAGTGCCGCTCAGCGGGGGAGATACTCCTACGAGCAGTACTTC
CDR3: CSAAQRGRYSYEQYF
D: TRBD2
size: -
V: TRBV20-1
J: TRBJ2-7

DNA: TGCGCCAGCAGCGACCTTGGACTAGCGGGAGGGCGGTCAGATACGCAGTATTTT
CDR3: CASSDLGLAGGRSDTQYF
D: TRBD2
size: many
V: TRBV5-1
J: TRBJ2-3

DNA: TGTGCCAGCAGTGATGGGGGCGGGGCGGGAGAACTCGAAGAGACCCAGTACTTC
CDR3: CASSDGGGAGELEETQYF
D: -
size: many
V: TRBV25-1
J: TRBJ2-5

DNA: TGTGCCAGCAGCTTGTTTTACCTCGGACAGGAGCAGTACTTC
CDR3: CASSLFYLGQEQYF
D: -
size: many
V: TRBV5-6
J: TRBJ2-7

DNA: TGTGCCAGCAGCCTCACGCTTAGAGGTCTTAGCGTTAACCAAGAGACCCAGTACTTC
CDR3: CASSLTLRGLSVNQETQYF
D: -
size: many
V: TRBV7-6
J: TRBJ2-5

DNA: TGTGCCAGCAGTGAGGCCCAGGGTGAGGCTCCTGGAAACACCATATATTTT
CDR3: CASSEAQGEAPGNTIYF
D: -
size: many
V: TRBV25-1
J: TRBJ1-3

DNA: TGTGCCAGTAGTTTCCAGTTACAAGAGACCCAGTACTTC
CDR3: CASSFQLQETQYF
D: -
size: -
V: TRBV19
J: TRBJ2-5

DNA: TGCAGTGCTAGCGCCGTCGGGGGAGGAGCAGATACGCAGTATTTT
CDR3: CSASAVGGGADTQYF
D: -
size: few
V: TRBV20-1
J: TRBJ2-3

DNA: TGTGCCAGCAGCAACCGGGACAAGGGAGAGACCCAGTACTTC
CDR3: CASSNRDKGETQYF
D: -
size: -
V: TRBV7-9
J: TRBJ2-5

DNA: TGTGCCAGCAGTTTCGGGGGGAGGAACCAGCCCCAGCATTTT
CDR3: CASSFGGRNQPQHF
D: -
size: many
V: TRBV12-3/TRBV12-4
J: TRBJ1-5

DNA: TGCAGCGTTGAGGTCGGGCAGACTGAAGCTTTCTTT
CDR3: CSVEVGQTEAFF
D: -
size: few
V: TRBV29-1
J: TRBJ1-1

DNA: TGTGCCAGCAGTTATATTGCCAGGGTGGATGGCTACACCTTC
CDR3: CASSYIARVDGYTF
D: -
size: many
V: TRBV6-5
J: TRBJ1-2

DNA: TGTGCCATCAGGGGAGACGTCGCGAGTTCACCCCTCCACTTT
CDR3: CAIRGDVASSPLHF
D: -
size: few
V: TRBV10-3
J: TRBJ1-6

DNA: TGCGCCAGCATGGGACCCGGATCAAAGCGGGAGCTCTCCTACAATGAGCAGTTCTTC
CDR3: CASMGPGSKRELSYNEQFF
D: TRBD2
size: -
V: TRBV5-1
J: TRBJ2-1

DNA: TGTGCCAGCAGCTGGACAGTGGATAGCGGGAGTTGGGATACGCAGTATTTT
CDR3: CASSWTVDSGSWDTQYF
D: TRBD2
size: few
V: TRBV11-2
J: TRBJ2-3

DNA: TGTGCCAGCACTCAGCTCGGATCCTCTGGAAACACCATATATTTT
CDR3: CASTQLGSSGNTIYF
D: -
size: few
V: TRBV9
J: TRBJ1-3

DNA: TGCAGTGCCACAGACAGGTTGGGCTACGAGCAGTACTTC
CDR3: CSATDRLGYEQYF
D: -
size: -
V: TRBV20-1
J: TRBJ2-7

DNA: TGTGCCAGCAGCACCTATAGGGGGGGGGCCTACAATGAGCAGTTCTTC
CDR3: CASSTYRGGAYNEQFF
D: -
size: -
V: TRBV5-6
J: TRBJ2-1

DNA: TGCAGTGCTAGTCTGTTGGGAGGTGAGCAGTTCTTC
CDR3: CSASLLGGEQFF
D: -
size: many
V: TRBV20-1
J: TRBJ2-1

DNA: TGTGCCAGCAGCTTGACAGGGTCTAGAGCGGGCGAGCAGTACTTC
CDR3: CASSLTGSRAGEQYF
D: -
size: -
V: TRBV5-5
J: TRBJ2-7

DNA: TGTGCCAGCAGCTTCCGGGACTTTAACAATGAGCAGTTCTTC
CDR3: CASSFRDFNNEQFF
D: -
size: few
V: TRBV14
J: TRBJ2-1

DNA: TGCGCCAGCAGCTTGCGGGCCTCGGGACTAGCCTCAGATACGCAGTATTTT
CDR3: CASSLRASGLASDTQYF
D: TRBD2
size: few
V: TRBV5-1
J: TRBJ2-3

DNA: TGCGCCAGCAGCCGCGTTAGTGCCAGCGAAACCTACGAGCAGTACTTC
CDR3: CASSRVSASETYEQYF
D: -
size: -
V: TRBV4-1
J: TRBJ2-7

DNA: TGCAGTGCTAGAGATAGGAGCGGGACTTCCTACGAGCAGTACTTC
CDR3: CSARDRSGTSYEQYF
D: TRBD2
size: few
V: TRBV20-1
J: TRBJ2-7

DNA: TGCAGTGCTAGTTGGGGTGGGACAGGCACTGAAGCTTTCTTT
CDR3: CSASWGGTGTEAFF
D: TRBD1
size: -
V: TRBV20-1
J: TRBJ1-1

DNA: TGTGCCAGCAGTTACGGGGAAAACAATGAGCAGTTCTTC
CDR3: CASSYGENNEQFF
D: -
size: -
V: TRBV6-6
J: TRBJ2-1

DNA: TGTGCCAGCAGCTTAGGGGCAGAGGGGACAGGGGATACGCAGTATTTT
CDR3: CASSLGAEGTGDTQYF
D: TRBD1
size: few
V: TRBV11-2
J: TRBJ2-3

DNA: TGCGCCAGCCGGACGCACTCAGGGAGCACCGGGGGGCTGTTTTTT
CDR3: CASRTHSGSTGGLFF
D: -
size: once
V: TRBV5-1
J: TRBJ2-2

DNA: TGCGCCAGCAGCCCAGGGGCGGCTAGCGGGATTTACGAGCAGTACTTC
CDR3: CASSPGAASGIYEQYF
D: TRBD2
size: many
V: TRBV4-1
J: TRBJ2-7

DNA: TGCAGCACGAAGGAAATTTTCTACGAGCAGTACTTC
CDR3: CSTKEIFYEQYF
D: -
size: few
V: TRBV20-1
J: TRBJ2-7

DNA: TGTGCCAGCGGGGGGGCCTACAATGAGCAGTTCTTC
CDR3: CASGGAYNEQFF
D: TRBD2
size: many
V: TRBV27
J: TRBJ2-1

DNA: TGCGCCAGCAGCGCAACAGACCGGGGTTACGGGACCGGGGAGCTGTTTTTT
CDR3: CASSATDRGYGTGELFF
D: -
size: -
V: TRBV5-1
J: TRBJ2-2

DNA: TGTGCCAGCAGCTTGTTCGGGAAAGCAGATACGCAGTATTTT
CDR3: CASSLFGKADTQYF
D: -
size: few
V: TRBV5-5
J: TRBJ2-3

DNA: TGTGCCAGCAGCTTGGCCTCGGGGACAGGGGGCTACGAGCAGTACTTC
CDR3: CASSLASGTGGYEQYF
D: TRBD1
size: many
V: TRBV5-5
J: TRBJ2-7

DNA: TGTGCCAGCAGCTCCACAGGGGTTACAGCTTTCTTT
CDR3: CASSSTGVTAFF
D: TRBD1
size: -
V: TRBV7-9
J: TRBJ1-1

DNA: TGTGCCAGCAGCCGCCGGGACGGAGGTGGGGAGGGCTACACCTTC
CDR3: CASSRRDGGGEGYTF
D: -
size: many
V: TRBV6-5
J: TRBJ1-2

DNA: TGTGCCAGCAGTCCCACCGGCGGGGCCTATGGCTACACCTTC
CDR3: CASSPTGGAYGYTF
D: -
size: many
V: TRBV7-3
J: TRBJ1-2

DNA: TGTGCCAGCAGTGAAACAGCTCCCTACGAGCAGTACTTC
CDR3: CASSETAPYEQYF
D: -
size: -
V: TRBV2
J: TRBJ2-7

DNA: TGTGCCAGCTGGACCCCCGAGGAGAATGAGCAGTTCTTC
CDR3: CASWTPEENEQFF
D: -
size: -
V: TRBV28
J: TRBJ2-1

DNA: TGTGCCAGCAGTCACACGACAGGGGGATCCTACGAGCAGTACTTC
CDR3: CASSHTTGGSYEQYF
D: TRBD1
size: many
V: TRBV27
J: TRBJ2-7

DNA: TGCAGTGCTAGAGGGACAGGGGGGTTTGGCTACACCTTC
CDR3: CSARGTGGFGYTF
D: TRBD1
size: -
V: TRBV20-1
J: TRBJ1-2

DNA: TGCAGTGCTAGACGGTTGAGCTCCTACAATGAGCAGTTCTTC
CDR3: CSARRLSSYNEQFF
D: -
size: -
V: TRBV20-1
J: TRBJ2-1

DNA: TGTGCCAGCAGTCTACAGGGGGTCGTGCGGAATGAGCAGTTCTTC
CDR3: CASSLQGVVRNEQFF
D: TRBD1
size: few
V: TRBV12-3/TRBV12-4
J: TRBJ2-1